This T cell receptor (beta chain) was retrieved from a study of CD8 T cell repertoires and HIV-1 epitope variants. The protocol was immunoSEQ multiplex PCR, while the TCRdb copy is restricted to in-frame clones and leaves out a portion. The data show over 4,500 clones, 55% to 75% seen once. Comment on this clone: Its specificity is not known.

Germline V lookup: CDR1 SGHNT, CDR2 YYREEE (reference sequence). V shed 5 bases and J shed 2 bases, with 13 bases lying between them. CDR3 length equals 14 residues. This rearrangement joins TRBV5-4 to TRBJ2-5; D gene unclear. The receptor was derived from a male donor with HIV. The sequencing sample was made of cultured CD8+ T cells derived from PBMCs. For the CDR3, the DNA is TGTGCCAGCAGTTTAGACTGGGATCAAGAGACCCAGTACTTC. Translating it yields CASSLDWDQETQYF.